The entry that follows covers one T cell receptor (beta chain) sequence. Its antigen is not identified. This sample was taken from a study of metastatic and nonmetastatic thyroid tumors. As for the study in general: Repertoires from malignant and benign thyroid patients were compared across blood and tumor or nodule tissue. Regarding the study as a whole: Within blood and tumor, benign nodules reportedly had significantly lower TCR beta diversity than malignant thyroid tumors did.

Germline CDR1 MNHNS, CDR2 SASEGT. Trimming pared 2 bases from V and 6 bases from J, leaving 7 bases between. This CDR3 comprises 13 residues. Thyroid surgery took place with no prior treatment in any patient. The authors' processing: Between-group CDR3 differences, defined by clinicopathological status, yielded a distant-metastasis classifier for papillary thyroid cancer. TCRdb redid the clone calls on the PCR reads using MiXCR. TCRdb's processing, not the study's, gives the V and J calls here. Here the sample spans about 19,000 clones, 22% being singletons. Sequencing was carried out using tumor tissue. The origin of this receptor is a male donor with papillary thyroid cancer or a benign thyroid nodule (not recorded which). Some clones in this sample may be carry-over from other donors' samples. The chain is built from TRBV6-1 and TRBJ2-2; D not resolved. CDR3 amino acids: CASSEWGSGELFF. The CDR3 region has the DNA TGTGCCAGCAGTGAATGGGGTTCCGGGGAGCTGTTTTTT.